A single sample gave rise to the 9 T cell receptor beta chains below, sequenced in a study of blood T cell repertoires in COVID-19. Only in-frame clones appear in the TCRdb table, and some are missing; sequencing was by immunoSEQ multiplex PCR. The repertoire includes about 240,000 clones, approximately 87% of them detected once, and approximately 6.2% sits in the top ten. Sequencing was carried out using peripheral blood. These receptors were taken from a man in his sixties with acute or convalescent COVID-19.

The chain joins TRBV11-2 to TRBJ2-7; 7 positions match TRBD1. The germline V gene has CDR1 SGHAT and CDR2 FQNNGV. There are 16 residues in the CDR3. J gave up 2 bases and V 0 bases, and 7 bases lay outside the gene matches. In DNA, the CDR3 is TGTGCCAGCAGCTTAGATTCGACAGGGTTGCCCTACGAGCAGTACTTC. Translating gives CASSLDSTGLPYEQYF.

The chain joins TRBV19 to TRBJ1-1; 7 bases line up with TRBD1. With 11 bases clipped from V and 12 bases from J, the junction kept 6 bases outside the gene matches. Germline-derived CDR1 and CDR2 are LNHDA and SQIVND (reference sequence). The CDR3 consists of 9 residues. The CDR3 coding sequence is TGTGCCGAGACAGGGAAATCTTTCTTT. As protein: CAETGKSFF. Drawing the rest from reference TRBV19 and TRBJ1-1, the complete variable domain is DGGITQSPKYLFRKEGQNVTLSCEQNLNHDAMYWYRQDPGQGLRLIYYSQIVNDFQKGDIAEGYSVSREKKESFPLTVTSAQKNPTAFYLCAETGKSFFGQGTRLTVV.

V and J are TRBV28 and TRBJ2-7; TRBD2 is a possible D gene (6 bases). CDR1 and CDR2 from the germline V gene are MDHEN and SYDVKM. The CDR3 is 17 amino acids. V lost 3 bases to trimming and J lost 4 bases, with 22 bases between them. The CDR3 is CASSFTPPLADTYEQYF. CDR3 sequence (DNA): TGTGCCAGCAGTTTTACCCCCCCACTAGCCGACACGTACGAGCAGTACTTC.

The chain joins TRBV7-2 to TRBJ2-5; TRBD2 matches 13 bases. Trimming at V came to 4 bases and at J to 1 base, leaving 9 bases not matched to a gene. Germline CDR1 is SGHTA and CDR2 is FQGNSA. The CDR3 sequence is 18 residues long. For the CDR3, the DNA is TGTGCCAGCAGCTCCTCCGGGACTAGCGGGGCCCGCCAAGAGACCCAGTACTTC. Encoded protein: CASSSSGTSGARQETQYF.

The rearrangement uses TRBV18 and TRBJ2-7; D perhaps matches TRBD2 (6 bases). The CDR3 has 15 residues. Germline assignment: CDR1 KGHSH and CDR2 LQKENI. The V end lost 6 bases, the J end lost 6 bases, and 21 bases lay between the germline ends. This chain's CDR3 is CASSIRGLNGGEQYF. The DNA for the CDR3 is TGTGCCAGCTCGATCAGAGGGCTCAACGGGGGCGAGCAGTACTTC.

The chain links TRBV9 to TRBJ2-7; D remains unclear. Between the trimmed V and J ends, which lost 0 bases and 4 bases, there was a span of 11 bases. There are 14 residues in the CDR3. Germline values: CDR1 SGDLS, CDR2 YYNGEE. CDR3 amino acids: CASSVARNSYEQYF. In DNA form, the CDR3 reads TGTGCCAGCAGCGTAGCCAGGAACTCTTACGAGCAGTACTTC.

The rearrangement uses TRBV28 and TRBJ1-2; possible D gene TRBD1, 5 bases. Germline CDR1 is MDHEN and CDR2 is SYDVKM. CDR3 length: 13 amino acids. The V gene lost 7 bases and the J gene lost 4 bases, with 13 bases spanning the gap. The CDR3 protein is CASTSDIIYGYTF. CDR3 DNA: TGTGCCAGCACCTCGGACATAATCTATGGCTACACCTTC.

CDR3 sequence reads: CASRPYGQETQYF. The CDR3 nucleotides are TGTGCCAGCAGGCCATACGGGCAAGAGACCCAGTACTTC. This chain links TRBV6-5 with TRBJ2-5; D is unclear. Germline V gives CDR1 MNHEY, CDR2 SVGAGI. This CDR3 is 13 amino acids long. V was trimmed by 6 bases and J by 2 bases, leaving 10 bases between them.

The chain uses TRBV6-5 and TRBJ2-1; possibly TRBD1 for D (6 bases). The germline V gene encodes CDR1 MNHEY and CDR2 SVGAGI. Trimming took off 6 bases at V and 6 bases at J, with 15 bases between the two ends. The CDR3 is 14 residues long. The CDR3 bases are TGTGCCAGCAGAAGACCAGGACAGAGCAATGAGCAGTTCTTC. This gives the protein CASRRPGQSNEQFF.